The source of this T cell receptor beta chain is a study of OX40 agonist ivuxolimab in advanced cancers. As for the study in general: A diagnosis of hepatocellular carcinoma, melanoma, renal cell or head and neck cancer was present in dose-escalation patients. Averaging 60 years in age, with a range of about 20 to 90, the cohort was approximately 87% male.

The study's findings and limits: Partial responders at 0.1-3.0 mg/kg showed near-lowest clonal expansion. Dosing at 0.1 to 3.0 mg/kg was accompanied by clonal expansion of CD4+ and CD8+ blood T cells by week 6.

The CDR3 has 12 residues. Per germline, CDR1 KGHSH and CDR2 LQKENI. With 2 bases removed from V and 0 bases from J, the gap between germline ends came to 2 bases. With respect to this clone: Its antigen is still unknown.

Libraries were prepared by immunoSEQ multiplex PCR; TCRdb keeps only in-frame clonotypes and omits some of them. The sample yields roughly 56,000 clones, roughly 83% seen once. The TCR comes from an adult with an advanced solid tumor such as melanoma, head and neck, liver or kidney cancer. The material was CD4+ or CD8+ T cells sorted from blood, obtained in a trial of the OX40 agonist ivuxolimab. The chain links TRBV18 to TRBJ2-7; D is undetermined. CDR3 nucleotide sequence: TGTGCCAGCTCACCAACCTCCTACGAGCAGTACTTC. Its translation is CASSPTSYEQYF. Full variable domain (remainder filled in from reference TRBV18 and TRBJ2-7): NAGVMQNPRHLVRRRGQEARLRCSPMKGHSHVYWYRQLPEEGLKFMVYLQKENIIDESGMPKERFSAEFPKEGPSILRIQQVVRGDSAAYFCASSPTSYEQYFGPGTRLTVT.